One and the same sample provided the 14 T cell receptor beta chains below, sequenced in a study of T-cell reconstitution after alpha-beta-depleted transplantation in children. A TCRbeta library incorporating unique molecular identifiers was prepared. TCRdb analysed the PCR reads with MiXCR anew, one entry per CDR3 protein. The repertoire has more than 300,000 distinct CDR3 sequences, 16% of them found once; the top ten carry about 41%. Here the sequenced sample was PBMCs, mostly from graft donor cells, taken 360 days after TCRalphabeta/CD19-depleted stem cell transplant. These receptors were obtained from a male patient aged 2-10 years who had a stem cell transplant for acute lymphoblastic leukemia, so the T cells may come from the graft donor.

The rearrangement links TRBV3-1 to TRBJ2-2; weak D call: TRBD2 (6 bases). The V gene lost 2 bases and the J gene lost 7 bases, with 11 bases spanning the gap. The CDR3 spans 14 residues. The germline CDR1 and CDR2 sequences are LGHDT and YNNKEL (reference sequence). Here the CDR3 DNA reads TGTGCCAGCAGCCAAACTCTGGGGGGCGGGGAGCTGTTTTTT. Translated: CASSQTLGGGELFF.

This clonotype was seen a few times. V gene TRBV20-1 combines with J gene TRBJ1-6, with 7 bases identical to TRBD1. This CDR3 is built from 13 residues. The germline gives CDR1 DFQATT, CDR2 SNEGSKA (reference sequence). With 7 bases clipped from V and 5 bases from J, the junction kept 5 bases outside the gene matches. This CDR3 reads CSVRDSDNSPLHF. CDR3 nucleotides: TGCAGTGTTCGGGACAGCGATAATTCACCCCTCCACTTT.

In this sample, this clonotype turned up many times. The chain recombines TRBV20-1 with TRBJ1-5, with 8 bases that match TRBD1. The CDR3 consists of 15 residues. V shed 5 bases and J 0 bases; nucleotides not matched to a gene: 6. Germline V gene sequence: CDR1 DFQATT, CDR2 SNEGSKA (reference sequence). The CDR3 protein is CSAFGQGYSNQPQHF. CDR3 in DNA: TGCAGTGCTTTCGGACAGGGTTATAGCAATCAGCCCCAGCATTTT.

This clonotype turned up a few times. The V and J genes are TRBV12-3 or TRBV12-4 and TRBJ1-1, with 10 positions matching TRBD1. The V and J ends lost 7 bases and 3 bases, in that order; junction bases with no gene match: 5. The CDR3 length is 14 residues. The CDR3 DNA sequence: TGTGCCAGCACCAGACAGGGGGCGGACACTGAAGCTTTCTTT. Encoded protein: CASTRQGADTEAFF.

The rearrangement uses TRBV28 and TRBJ1-5; D call uncertain. Per germline, CDR1 MDHEN and CDR2 SYDVKM. V was trimmed by 4 bases and J by 0 bases, leaving 13 bases between them. This CDR3 contains 16 residues. The CDR3 sequence is CASSWLDGDSNQPQHF. The CDR3 DNA sequence: TGTGCCAGCAGTTGGCTAGACGGCGATAGCAATCAGCCCCAGCATTTT. The whole variable domain, filled in from reference TRBV28 and TRBJ1-5, reads DVKVTQSSRYLVKRTGEKVFLECVQDMDHENMFWYRQDPGLGLRLIYFSYDVKMKEKGDIPEGYSVSREKKERFSLILESASTNQTSMYLCASSWLDGDSNQPQHFGDGTRLSIL.

This clonotype was detected many times. The rearrangement joins TRBV12-3 or TRBV12-4 to TRBJ2-7; D ambiguous. The CDR3 totals 11 residues. Trimming removed 6 bases from V and 4 bases from J, with 7 bases in between. The CDR3 sequence: CASRPEYEQYF. The CDR3 nucleotides read TGTGCCAGCAGACCCGAGTACGAGCAGTACTTC.

The chain links TRBV28 to TRBJ1-1; unclear D gene. Trimming stripped 8 bases from V and 8 bases from J, with 15 bases between. CDR3 length: 12 residues. Germline-derived CDR1 and CDR2 are MDHEN and SYDVKM. CDR3 amino acids: CASGEVVIEAFF. CDR3 DNA sequence: TGTGCCAGCGGAGAAGTTGTTATAGAAGCTTTCTTT.

This clonotype was seen just once. The chain links TRBV11-2 to TRBJ2-3; possibly TRBD1 for D (5 bases). Trimming stripped 5 bases from V and 2 bases from J, with 20 bases between. Looked up from germline, CDR1 is SGHAT and CDR2 is FQNNGV. The CDR3 is 17 residues long. The CDR3 is CASSPLKDRGTTDTQYF. CDR3 nucleotides: TGTGCCAGCAGCCCATTGAAAGATAGGGGAACCACAGATACGCAGTATTTT.

This clonotype has a handful of counts. V gene TRBV12-3 or TRBV12-4 combines with J gene TRBJ2-5, with D hard to call. V was clipped by 10 bases and J by 2 bases, with 17 bases between them. The CDR3 covers 14 residues. In DNA form, the CDR3 reads TGTGCCACCAGACCGATCGGGTTACAAGAGACCCAGTACTTC. Amino acids: CATRPIGLQETQYF.

Only a few counts were recorded for this clonotype. The chain is built from TRBV5-1 and TRBJ2-3; 7 bases match TRBD1. V gave up 8 bases and J gave up 2 bases; unmatched junction bases: 5. Germline V gene lookup returns CDR1 SGHRS and CDR2 YFSETQ. The CDR3 totals 13 residues. CDR3 residues: CASSGTVTDTQYF. The CDR3 DNA is TGCGCCAGTTCCGGGACAGTCACAGATACGCAGTATTTT.

This clonotype was detected many times. The chain recombines TRBV12-3 or TRBV12-4 with TRBJ2-1, with 7 positions matching TRBD2. Trimming at V came to 8 bases and at J to 7 bases, leaving 8 bases not matched to a gene. This CDR3 comprises 13 residues. In DNA form, the CDR3 reads TGTGCCAGCTACCCTAGCGGCGGAAATGAGCAGTTCTTC. As protein: CASYPSGGNEQFF.

This rearrangement joins TRBV29-1 to TRBJ2-2; no clear D gene. Germline loops: CDR1 SQVTM, CDR2 ANQGSEA. V lost 6 bases and J lost 1, with 9 bases in between. The CDR3 is made up of 13 amino acids. The CDR3 protein is CSVKTENTGELFF. The CDR3 DNA reads as TGCAGCGTCAAGACGGAGAACACCGGGGAGCTGTTTTTT.

The gene calls are TRBV28 and TRBJ2-5; 11 nucleotides match TRBD2. The germline CDR1 and CDR2 sequences are MDHEN and SYDVKM. CDR3 length: 13 amino acids. V lost 9 bases, J lost 5 bases, and 5 bases stayed unmatched. For the CDR3, the DNA is TGTGCCAGTCGGCCTAGCGGGAGGGAGACCCAGTACTTC. Translation: CASRPSGRETQYF.

The chain links TRBV12-3 or TRBV12-4 to TRBJ2-1; a weak D match, TRBD1 (6 bases). CDR3 length: 16 amino acids. V was shortened by 5 bases and J by 9 bases, with 23 bases between the two germline ends. CDR3 bases: TGTGCCAGCAGTCCCCACCCCAGACTGGAAGGGGGTGAGCAGTTCTTC. Protein: CASSPHPRLEGGEQFF.